This T cell receptor (beta chain) stems from a study of T-cell memory formation after mild COVID-19. The TCR alpha and TCR beta cDNA libraries, bearing sample barcodes and UMIs, were generated by 5'RACE using constant-segment primers. TCRdb ran MiXCR on the 5' RACE reads and lists one entry per CDR3 protein. The sample records roughly 410,000 distinct CDR3 sequences, less than 25% being singletons. Looked up from germline, CDR1 is MNHEY and CDR2 is SVGEGT. The CDR3 sequence is 15 residues long. Unmatched junction bases numbered 7, after V lost 6 bases and J lost 4 bases. This chain connects TRBV6-2 or TRBV6-3 to TRBJ1-2; TRBD1 matches 11 bases. The receptor's source is an adult woman who had mild COVID-19 (a few samples of this study predate the infection). Cell type and time point are not known. Sequencing used PBMCs or a T cell subset sorted from them (not recorded which). CDR3 loop: CASRGQGALGYGYTF. Here the CDR3 DNA reads TGTGCCAGCAGAGGACAGGGGGCTCTCGGCTATGGCTACACCTTC.